The sequence of this T cell receptor beta chain was determined in a study of blood T cells in healthy people across ages. Study-wide results and limits: Investigators treated diversity estimates from one million T cells as underestimates.

The table lists this clonotype with a few counts. The antigen is not known. With a J-beta primer mix and a sample-barcoded 5' primer, a second PCR ran roughly 7 to 11 cycles. A minimum of 2.5 million CDR3-containing paired-end reads was obtained for each sample. Each CDR3 protein gets one entry after TCRdb re-called the 5' RACE reads with MiXCR. Of approximately 1.5 million distinct CDR3 sequences in the sample, around 36% were seen once. Germline CDR1 and CDR2: DFQATT and SNEGSKA (reference sequence). The CDR3 totals 15 residues. V shed 5 bases, J shed 1 base, and the junction held 10 bases outside the gene matches. Isolation recovered at least 6.5 million PBMCs from every sample.

Sequencing was carried out using blood. This sequence originates from a woman aged 30 to 39 in good health. The chain couples TRBV20-1 to TRBJ2-7; 8 nucleotides align to TRBD2. As DNA, the CDR3 is TGCAGTGCTGGATTAGCGGGGTCCACTTCCTACGAGCAGTACTTC. Its translation: CSAGLAGSTSYEQYF.